This T cell receptor (beta chain) was found in a study of cytomegalovirus exposure and HLA in healthy donors. A multiplex PCR was run with 60 Vbeta primers and 13 Jbeta primers. The table came from immunoSEQ multiplex PCR; TCRdb's copy has only in-frame clones and leaves some out. The profile covers 150,000 to 200,000 clones, with 75% to 85% appearing a single time and 14% taken by the ten largest. CDR1 SNHLY and CDR2 FYNNEI come from the germline V gene. Trimming took 5 bases from V and 5 from J, leaving 12 bases between them. The CDR3 extends over 14 amino acids. This TCR was sampled from a woman under 40 in good health and CMV-seropositive. Sequencing was carried out using PBMCs. The J gene is TRBJ1-4, the V gene TRBV2, with D uncertain. CDR3: CASSLTRLNEKLFF. CDR3 bases: TGTGCCAGCAGTTTGACACGGCTAAATGAAAAACTGTTTTTT.